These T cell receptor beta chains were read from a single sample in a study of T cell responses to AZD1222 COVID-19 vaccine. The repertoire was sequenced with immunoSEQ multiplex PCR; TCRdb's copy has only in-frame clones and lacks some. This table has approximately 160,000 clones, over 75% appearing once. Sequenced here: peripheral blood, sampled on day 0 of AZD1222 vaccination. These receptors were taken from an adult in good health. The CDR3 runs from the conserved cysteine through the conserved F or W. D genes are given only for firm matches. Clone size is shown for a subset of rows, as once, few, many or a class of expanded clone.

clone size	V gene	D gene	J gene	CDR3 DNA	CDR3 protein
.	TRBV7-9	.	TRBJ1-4	TGTGCCAGCAGCTCCCCCGAAGGGAAACTGTTTTTT	CASSSPEGKLFF
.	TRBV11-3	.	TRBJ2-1	TGTGCCAGCAGCTTGAACGATGCATCTAACAATGAGCAGTTCTTC	CASSLNDASNNEQFF
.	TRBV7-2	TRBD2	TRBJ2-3	TGTGCCAGCAGCTTAAGCGGGGGGGCCACAGATACGCAGTATTTT	CASSLSGGATDTQYF
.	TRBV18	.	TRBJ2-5	TGTGCCAGCTCACCCAAGGGTCTAGAAGGGGAGACCCAGTACTTC	CASSPKGLEGETQYF
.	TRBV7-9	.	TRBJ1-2	TGTGCCAGCAGCTTAGCGGACGGCAACAACTATGGCTACACCTTC	CASSLADGNNYGYTF
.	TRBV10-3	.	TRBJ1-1	TGTGCCATCAGTGAGTCGAATCTTTCAGGTGAAGCTTTCTTT	CAISESNLSGEAFF
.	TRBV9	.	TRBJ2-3	TGTGTCAGCAGCGTAGTTCCAGGGTCAGGGACGCAGTATTTT	CVSSVVPGSGTQYF
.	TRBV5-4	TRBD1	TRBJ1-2	TGTGCCAGCAGCGCTTCCACAGGGGTTCAACATGGCTACACCTTC	CASSASTGVQHGYTF
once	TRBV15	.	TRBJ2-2	TGTGCCACCAGCAGAGATGGGGGGAACACCGGGGAGCTGTTTTTT	CATSRDGGNTGELFF
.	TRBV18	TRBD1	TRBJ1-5	TGTGCCAGCTCTCAAACAGGGGGCTACCAGCCCCAGCATTTT	CASSQTGGYQPQHF
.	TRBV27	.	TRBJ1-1	TGTGCCAGCAGCCTAACCGTGTACACTGAAGCTTTCTTT	CASSLTVYTEAFF
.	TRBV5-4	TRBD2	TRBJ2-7	TGTGCCAGCAGCTCCCCCTCAGCGGGGGTCTACGAGCAGTACTTC	CASSSPSAGVYEQYF
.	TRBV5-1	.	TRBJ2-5	TGCGCCAGCAGCGACGGGGCCTTACAAGAGACCCAGTACTTC	CASSDGALQETQYF
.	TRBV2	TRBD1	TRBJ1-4	TGTGCCAGCAGTACCGGGACAGGGGAAAAACTGTTTTTT	CASSTGTGEKLFF
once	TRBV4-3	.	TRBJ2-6	TGCGCCAGCAGCCAAGATGGGGGTGGGGCCAACGTCCTGACTTTC	CASSQDGGGANVLTF
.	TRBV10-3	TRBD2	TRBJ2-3	TGTGCATGTGCGGGGGAAGCAGATACGCAGTATTTT	CACAGEADTQYF
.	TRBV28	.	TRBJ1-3	TGTGCCAGCAGTCAAGGGAACCCCGGAAACACCATATATTTT	CASSQGNPGNTIYF
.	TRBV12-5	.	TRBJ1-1	TGTGCTAGTGGTTGGAATGGGGCCGCCACTGAAGCTTTCTTT	CASGWNGAATEAFF
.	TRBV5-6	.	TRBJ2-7	TGTGCCAGCAGCTTGGCAGTGAGGCCTTGGGAGCAGTACTTC	CASSLAVRPWEQYF
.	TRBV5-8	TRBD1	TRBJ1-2	TGTGCCAGCAGCCGTGGACAGGGGATCTATGGCTACACCTTC	CASSRGQGIYGYTF
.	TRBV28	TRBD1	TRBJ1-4	TGTGCCAGCAACCCGGACAGGGGCGCAACTAATGAAAAACTGTTTTTT	CASNPDRGATNEKLFF
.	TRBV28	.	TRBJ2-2	TGTGCCAGCAGTTTCGGGGGCTTGGACACCGGGGAGCTGTTTTTT	CASSFGGLDTGELFF
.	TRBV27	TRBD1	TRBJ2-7	TGTGCCAGCAGCCCCGGTGGGACAGGGGGCTACGAGCAGTACTTC	CASSPGGTGGYEQYF
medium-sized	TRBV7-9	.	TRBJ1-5	TGTGCCAGCAGTGACGGTGAGAGGCCCCAGCATTTT	CASSDGERPQHF
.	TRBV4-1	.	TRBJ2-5	TGCGCCAGCAGCCAAGAAGAGACCCAGTACTTC	CASSQEETQYF
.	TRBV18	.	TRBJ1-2	TGTGCCAGCTCACCGGTCGACAGAGCGAACTATGGCTACACCTTC	CASSPVDRANYGYTF
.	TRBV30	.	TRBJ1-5	TGTGCCTGGAGTTACGCCGGAGGCATGGGTAATCAGCCCCAGCATTTT	CAWSYAGGMGNQPQHF
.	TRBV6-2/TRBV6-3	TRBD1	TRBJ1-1	TGTGCCAGCAGTTACGACAGGGGAGGAGAAGCTTTCTTT	CASSYDRGGEAFF
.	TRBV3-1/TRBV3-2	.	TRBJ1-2	TGTGCCAGCAGCGACCCTGGGAGGGACTATGGCTACACCTTC	CASSDPGRDYGYTF
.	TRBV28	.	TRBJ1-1	TGTGCCAGCAGCCTAAGACGGGAGAACACTGAAGCTTTCTTT	CASSLRRENTEAFF
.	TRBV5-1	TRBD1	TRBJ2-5	TGCGCCAGCAGCCTACAGGGGCAGGGGAATCAAGAGACCCAGTACTTC	CASSLQGQGNQETQYF
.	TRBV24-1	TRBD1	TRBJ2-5	TGTGCCACCAGTAAATCCGGGACAGGGAAGTGGCTGACCCAGTACTTC	CATSKSGTGKWLTQYF
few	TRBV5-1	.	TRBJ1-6	TGCGCCAGCAGCTATTCCGGGACTTACCCGGAGGCTTATAATTCACCCCTCCACTTT	CASSYSGTYPEAYNSPLHF
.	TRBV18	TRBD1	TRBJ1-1	TGTGCCAGCTCACCACCGACAGGGCCGGGTTTATGGCCTGAAGCTTTCTTT	CASSPPTGPGLWPEAFF
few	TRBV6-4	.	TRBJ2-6	TGTGCCAGCAGTGCGGCCTCTGGGGCCAACGTCCTGACTTTC	CASSAASGANVLTF
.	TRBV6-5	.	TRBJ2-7	TGTGCCAGCAGGAAAGGGGCAGTACAGTCCTACGAGCAGTACTTC	CASRKGAVQSYEQYF
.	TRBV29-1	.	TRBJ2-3	TGCAGCGTTGGGCCCGGACGGGGTTTAGATACGCAGTATTTT	CSVGPGRGLDTQYF
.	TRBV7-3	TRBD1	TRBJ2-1	TGTGCCAGCACCGGACAGGGGAGCTCCTACAATGAGCAGTTCTTC	CASTGQGSSYNEQFF
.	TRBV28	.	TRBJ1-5	TGTGCCAGCAGTTTCCCTCGGCAGTTGGTAAAGCCCCAGCATTTT	CASSFPRQLVKPQHF
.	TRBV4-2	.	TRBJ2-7	TGTGCCAGCAGCCAAGCTCAACGGGACCCCCGTGGCTACGAGCAGTACTTC	CASSQAQRDPRGYEQYF